This TCR beta chain was identified during a study of T cell responses to AZD1222 COVID-19 vaccine. Whole-study findings and limits: Among the donors, most were white British and more were female, and clonal diversity was possibly underestimated. Vaccine-related CD4 TCRs covered spike, predominating at 160-218 and 743-854.

Data came from immunoSEQ multiplex PCR; TCRdb stores just in-frame clones and leaves some out. This table holds 110,000 or so clones, roughly nine tenths found once. Pooling covered second doses at about 4 or about 12 weeks. CDR1 and CDR2 from the germline V gene are LNHNV and YYDKDF (reference sequence). The CDR3 covers 14 residues. V lost 6 bases and J lost 5; bases outside the gene matches: 7. This clone was observed a few times. The antigen is undetermined. This sequence originates from an adult who received the AZD1222 COVID-19 vaccine. The sample here was peripheral blood, taken 28 days after the second AZD1222 dose. V and J are TRBV15 and TRBJ2-1; 7 nucleotides line up with TRBD2. This CDR3 reads CATSGTGGDNEQFF. In DNA, the CDR3 is TGTGCCACCAGTGGTACGGGAGGCGACAATGAGCAGTTCTTC.